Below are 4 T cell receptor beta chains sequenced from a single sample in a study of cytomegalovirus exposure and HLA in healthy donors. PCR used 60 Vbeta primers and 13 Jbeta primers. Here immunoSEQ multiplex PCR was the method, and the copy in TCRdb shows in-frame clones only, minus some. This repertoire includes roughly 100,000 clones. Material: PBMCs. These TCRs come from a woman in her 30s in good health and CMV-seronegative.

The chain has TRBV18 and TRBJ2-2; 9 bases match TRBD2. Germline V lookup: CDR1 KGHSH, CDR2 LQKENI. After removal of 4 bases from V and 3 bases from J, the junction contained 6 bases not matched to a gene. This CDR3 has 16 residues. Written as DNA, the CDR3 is TGTGCCAGCTCACAAAAGACTAGCGGTTACACCGGGGAGCTGTTTTTT. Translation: CASSQKTSGYTGELFF.

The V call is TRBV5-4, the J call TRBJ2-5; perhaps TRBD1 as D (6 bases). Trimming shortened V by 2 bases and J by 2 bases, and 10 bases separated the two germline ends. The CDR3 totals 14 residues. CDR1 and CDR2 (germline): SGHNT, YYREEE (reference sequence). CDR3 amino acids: CASSFRGPQETQYF. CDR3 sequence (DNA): TGTGCCAGCAGCTTCAGGGGACCTCAAGAGACCCAGTACTTC.

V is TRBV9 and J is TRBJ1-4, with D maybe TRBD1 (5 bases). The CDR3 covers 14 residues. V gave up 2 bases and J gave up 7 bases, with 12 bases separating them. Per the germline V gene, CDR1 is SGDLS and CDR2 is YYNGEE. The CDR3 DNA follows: TGTGCCAGCAGCGTGGGGACTTGGAGTGAAAAACTGTTTTTT. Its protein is CASSVGTWSEKLFF.

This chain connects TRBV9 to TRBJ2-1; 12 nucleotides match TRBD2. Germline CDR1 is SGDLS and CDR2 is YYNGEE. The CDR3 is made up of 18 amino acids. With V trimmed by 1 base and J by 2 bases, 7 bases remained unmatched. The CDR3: CASSVYKRTSGAYNEQFF. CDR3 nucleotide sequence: TGTGCCAGCAGCGTATATAAAAGGACTAGCGGGGCCTACAATGAGCAGTTCTTC.